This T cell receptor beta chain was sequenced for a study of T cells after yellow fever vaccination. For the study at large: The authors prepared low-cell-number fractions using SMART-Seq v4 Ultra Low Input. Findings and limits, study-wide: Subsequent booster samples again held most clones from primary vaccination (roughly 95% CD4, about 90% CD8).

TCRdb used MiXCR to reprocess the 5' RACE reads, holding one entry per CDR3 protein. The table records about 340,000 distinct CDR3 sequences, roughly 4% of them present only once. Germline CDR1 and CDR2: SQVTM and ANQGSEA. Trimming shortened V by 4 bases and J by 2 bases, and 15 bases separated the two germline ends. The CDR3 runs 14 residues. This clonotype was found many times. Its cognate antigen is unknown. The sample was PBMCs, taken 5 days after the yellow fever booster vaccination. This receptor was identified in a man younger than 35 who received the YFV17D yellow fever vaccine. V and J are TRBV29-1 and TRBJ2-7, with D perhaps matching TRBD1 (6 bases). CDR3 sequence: CSVVWGQGTYEQYF. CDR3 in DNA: TGCAGCGTTGTCTGGGGTCAGGGGACCTACGAGCAGTACTTC.